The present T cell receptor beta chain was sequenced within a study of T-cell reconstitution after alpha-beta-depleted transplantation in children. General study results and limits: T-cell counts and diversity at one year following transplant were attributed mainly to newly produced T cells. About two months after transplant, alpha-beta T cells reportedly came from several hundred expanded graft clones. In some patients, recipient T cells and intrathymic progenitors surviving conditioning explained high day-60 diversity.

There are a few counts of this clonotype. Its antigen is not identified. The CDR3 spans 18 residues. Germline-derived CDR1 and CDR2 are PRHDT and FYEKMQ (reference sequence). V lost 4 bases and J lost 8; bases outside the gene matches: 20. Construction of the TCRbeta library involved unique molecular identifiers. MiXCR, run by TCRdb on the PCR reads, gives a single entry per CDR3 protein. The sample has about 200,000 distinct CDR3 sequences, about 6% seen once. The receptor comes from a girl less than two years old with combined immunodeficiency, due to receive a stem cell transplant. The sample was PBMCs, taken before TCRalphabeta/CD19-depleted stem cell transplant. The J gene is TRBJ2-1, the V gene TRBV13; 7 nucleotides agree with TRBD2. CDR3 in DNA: TGTGCCAGCAGCTCCTCAGGTCTGCGGTGGGGGGGAGGGGATGAGCAGTTCTTC. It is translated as CASSSSGLRWGGGDEQFF.